This TCR beta chain was recovered during a study of blood T cell repertoires in COVID-19. Study context: Nucleic acid was either cDNA or gDNA, and it came from T cells, B-cell-depleted T cells, or PBMCs.

Assay: immunoSEQ multiplex PCR; the TCRdb copy retains only in-frame clones and omits some. The sample holds some 260,000 clones, about nine tenths seen once. Germline V gene sequence: CDR1 LGHNT, CDR2 FRNRAP. This CDR3 is 15 amino acids long. V was trimmed by 1 base and J by 4 bases, leaving 13 bases between them. The study assigned cohorts using participant-reported clinical history. The chain has TRBV12-5 and TRBJ1-2; possibly TRBD1 for D (6 bases). The sequenced sample consisted of PBMCs or T cells enriched from blood (not recorded which). This receptor was obtained from a woman in her twenties or thirties with acute COVID-19. CDR3 nucleotide sequence: TGTGCTAGTGGTTTGGGATCACAGGGAATCTATGGCTACACCTTC. This translates into CASGLGSQGIYGYTF.